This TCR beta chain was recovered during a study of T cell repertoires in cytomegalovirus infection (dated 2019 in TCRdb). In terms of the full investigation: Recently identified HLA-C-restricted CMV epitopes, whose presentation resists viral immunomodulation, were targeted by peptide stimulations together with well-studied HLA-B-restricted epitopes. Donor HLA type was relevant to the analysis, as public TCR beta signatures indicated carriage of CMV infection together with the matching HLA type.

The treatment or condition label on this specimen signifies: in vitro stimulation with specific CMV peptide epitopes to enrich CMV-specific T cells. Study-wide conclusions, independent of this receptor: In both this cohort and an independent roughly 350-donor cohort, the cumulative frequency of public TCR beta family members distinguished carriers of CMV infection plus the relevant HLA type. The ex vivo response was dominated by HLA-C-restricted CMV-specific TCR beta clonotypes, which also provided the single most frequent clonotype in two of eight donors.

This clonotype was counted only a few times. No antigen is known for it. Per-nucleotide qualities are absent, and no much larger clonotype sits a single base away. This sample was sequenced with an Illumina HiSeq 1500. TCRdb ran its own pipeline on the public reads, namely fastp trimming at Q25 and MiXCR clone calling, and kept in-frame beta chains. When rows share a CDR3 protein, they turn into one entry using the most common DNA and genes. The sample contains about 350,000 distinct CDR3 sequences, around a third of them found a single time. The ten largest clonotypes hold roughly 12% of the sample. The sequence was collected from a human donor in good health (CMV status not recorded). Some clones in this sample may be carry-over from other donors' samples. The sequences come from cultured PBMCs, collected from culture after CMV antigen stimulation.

The CDR3 region has the sequence CASRKVADNEQFF. The sequence in DNA is TGTGCCAGCAGAAAAGTTGCCGACAATGAGCAGTTCTTC. The V and J segments used are TRBV12-3 or TRBV12-4 and TRBJ2-1; the D segment cannot be called with confidence. The CDR3 has 13 amino acids, counting the end cysteine and phenylalanine. The kept DNA is CDR3 alone, 39 bases in frame from the first base. The trim is 6 bases for V and 5 bases for J, with a gap of 11 bases between the germline ends.